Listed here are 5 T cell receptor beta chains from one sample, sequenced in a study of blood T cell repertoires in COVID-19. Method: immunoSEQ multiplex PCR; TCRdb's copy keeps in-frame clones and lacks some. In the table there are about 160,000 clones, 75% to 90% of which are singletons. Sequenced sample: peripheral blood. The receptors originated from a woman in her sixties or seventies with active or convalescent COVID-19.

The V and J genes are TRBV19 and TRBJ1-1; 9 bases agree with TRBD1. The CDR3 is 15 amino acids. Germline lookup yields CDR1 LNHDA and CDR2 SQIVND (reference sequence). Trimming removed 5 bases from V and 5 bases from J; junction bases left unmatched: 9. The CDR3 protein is CASSLQGAQNTEAFF. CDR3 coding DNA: TGTGCCAGTAGTTTACAGGGGGCGCAGAATACTGAAGCTTTCTTT.

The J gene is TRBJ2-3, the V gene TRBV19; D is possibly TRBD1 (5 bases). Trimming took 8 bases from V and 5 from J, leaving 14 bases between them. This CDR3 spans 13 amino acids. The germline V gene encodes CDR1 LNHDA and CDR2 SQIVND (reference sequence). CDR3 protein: CASAKGIGDTQYF. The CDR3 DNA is TGTGCCAGTGCTAAGGGGATAGGAGATACGCAGTATTTT.

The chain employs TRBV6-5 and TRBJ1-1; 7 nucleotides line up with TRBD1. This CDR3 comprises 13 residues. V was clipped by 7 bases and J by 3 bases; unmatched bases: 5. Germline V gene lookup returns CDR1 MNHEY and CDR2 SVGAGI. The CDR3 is CASTQQGYTEAFF. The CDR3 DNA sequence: TGTGCCAGCACCCAACAGGGGTACACTGAAGCTTTCTTT.

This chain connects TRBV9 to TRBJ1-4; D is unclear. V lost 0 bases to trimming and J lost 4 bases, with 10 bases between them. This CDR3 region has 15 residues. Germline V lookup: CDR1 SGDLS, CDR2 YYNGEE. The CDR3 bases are TGTGCCAGCAGCGTAGGAGGCACCAGTAATGAAAAACTGTTTTTT. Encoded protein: CASSVGGTSNEKLFF.

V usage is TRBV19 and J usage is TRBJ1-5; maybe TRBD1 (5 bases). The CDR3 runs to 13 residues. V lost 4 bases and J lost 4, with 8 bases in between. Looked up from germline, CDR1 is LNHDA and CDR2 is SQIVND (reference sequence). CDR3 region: CASSTTVNQPQHF. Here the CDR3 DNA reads TGTGCCAGTAGTACGACAGTTAATCAGCCCCAGCATTTT.